This TCR beta chain was sequenced during a study of control samples from healthy donors and cancer patients. Generated by immunoSEQ multiplex PCR, the TCRdb table keeps only in-frame clones and is missing some. The sample carries about 160,000 clones, just over 90% recorded once. CDR1 is SNHLY, CDR2 FYNNEI, per germline. This CDR3 has 12 residues. Trimming removed 1 base at V and 1 base at J, with 1 base between. Concerning this clone itself: Other nucleotide sequences in the sample specify the same CDR3.

The sequencing input was blood. This clonotype originated in a woman aged 60-75 years in good health. The chain is built from TRBV2 and TRBJ1-1; D remains unclear. The CDR3 loop is CASSEGNTEAFF. The CDR3 DNA sequence: TGTGCCAGCAGTGAAGGGAACACTGAAGCTTTCTTT.